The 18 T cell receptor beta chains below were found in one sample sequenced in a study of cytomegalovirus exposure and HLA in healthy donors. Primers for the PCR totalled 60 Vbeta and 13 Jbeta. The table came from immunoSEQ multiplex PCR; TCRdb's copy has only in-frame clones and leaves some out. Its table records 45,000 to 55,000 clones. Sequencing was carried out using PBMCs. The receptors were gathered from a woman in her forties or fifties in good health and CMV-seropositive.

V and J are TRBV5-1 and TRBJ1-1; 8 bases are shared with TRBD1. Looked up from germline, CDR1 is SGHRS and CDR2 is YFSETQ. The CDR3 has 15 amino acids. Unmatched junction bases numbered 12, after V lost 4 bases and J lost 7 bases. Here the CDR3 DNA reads TGCGCCAGCAGCATGGAAAGACAGGGGAGGGTTGAAGCTTTCTTT. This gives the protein CASSMERQGRVEAFF.

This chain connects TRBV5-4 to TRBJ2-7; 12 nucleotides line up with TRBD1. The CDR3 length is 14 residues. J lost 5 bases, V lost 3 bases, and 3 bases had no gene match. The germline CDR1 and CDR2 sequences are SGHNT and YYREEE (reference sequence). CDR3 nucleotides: TGTGCCAGCAGCTGGGGACAGGGGGCCCACGAGCAGTACTTC. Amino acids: CASSWGQGAHEQYF.

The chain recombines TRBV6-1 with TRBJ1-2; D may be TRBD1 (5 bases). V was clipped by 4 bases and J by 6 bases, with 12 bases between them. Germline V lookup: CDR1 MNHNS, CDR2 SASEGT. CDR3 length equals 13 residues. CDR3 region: CASSATGLDGYTF. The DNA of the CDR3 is TGTGCCAGCAGTGCCACAGGATTAGATGGCTACACCTTC.

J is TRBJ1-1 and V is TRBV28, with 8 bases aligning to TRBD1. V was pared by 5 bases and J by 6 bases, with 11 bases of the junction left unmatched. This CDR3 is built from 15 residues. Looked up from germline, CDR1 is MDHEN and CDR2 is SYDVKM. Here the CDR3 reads CASSPRTGNKAEAFF. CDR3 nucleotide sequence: TGTGCCAGCAGTCCGCGGACAGGGAATAAGGCTGAAGCTTTCTTT.

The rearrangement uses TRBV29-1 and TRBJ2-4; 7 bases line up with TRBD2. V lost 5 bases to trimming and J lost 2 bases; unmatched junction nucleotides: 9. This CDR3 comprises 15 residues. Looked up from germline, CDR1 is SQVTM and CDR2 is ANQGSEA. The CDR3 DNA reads TGCAGCGTTTGGGGGGGGGAGGGAACCAAAAACATTCAGTACTTC. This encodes CSVWGGEGTKNIQYF. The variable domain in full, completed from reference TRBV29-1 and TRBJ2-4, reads SAVISQKPSRDICQRGTSLTIQCQVDSQVTMMFWYRQQPGQSLTLIATANQGSEATYESGFVIDKFPISRPNLTFSTLTVSNMSPEDSSIYLCSVWGGEGTKNIQYFGAGTRLSVL.

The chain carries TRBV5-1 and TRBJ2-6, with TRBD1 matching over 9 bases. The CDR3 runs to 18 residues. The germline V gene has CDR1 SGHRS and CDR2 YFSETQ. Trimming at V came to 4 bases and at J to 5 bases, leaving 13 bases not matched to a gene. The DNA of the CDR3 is TGCGCCAGCAGCCCCTCCGGGGACAGGGTGTCCTGGGCCAACGTCCTGACTTTC. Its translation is CASSPSGDRVSWANVLTF.

DNA for the CDR3: TGTGCCAGCAGCTTAGACGGGACACACTCTGGAAACACCATATATTTT. Amino acids: CASSLDGTHSGNTIYF. The chain recombines TRBV7-6 with TRBJ1-3; a weak D match, TRBD1 (6 bases). Germline lookup yields CDR1 SGHVS and CDR2 FNYEAQ. V lost 1 base and J 0 bases, leaving 10 bases between the germline ends. The CDR3 has 16 residues.

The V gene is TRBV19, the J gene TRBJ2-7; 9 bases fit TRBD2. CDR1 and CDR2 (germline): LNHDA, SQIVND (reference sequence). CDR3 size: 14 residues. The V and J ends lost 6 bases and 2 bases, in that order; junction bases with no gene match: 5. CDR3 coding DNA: TGTGCCAGTAGGACGATAGCGGGAGCCTACGAGCAGTACTTC. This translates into CASRTIAGAYEQYF.

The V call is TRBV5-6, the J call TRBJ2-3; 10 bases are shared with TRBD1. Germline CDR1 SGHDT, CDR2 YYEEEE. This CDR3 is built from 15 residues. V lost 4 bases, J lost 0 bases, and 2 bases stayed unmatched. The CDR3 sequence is CASSGTGVSTDTQYF. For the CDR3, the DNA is TGTGCCAGCAGCGGGACAGGGGTCAGCACAGATACGCAGTATTTT. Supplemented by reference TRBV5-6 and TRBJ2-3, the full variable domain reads DAGVTQSPTHLIKTRGQQVTLRCSPKSGHDTVSWYQQALGQGPQFIFQYYEEEERQRGNFPDRFSGHQFPNYSSELNVNALLLGDSALYLCASSGTGVSTDTQYFGPGTRLTVL.

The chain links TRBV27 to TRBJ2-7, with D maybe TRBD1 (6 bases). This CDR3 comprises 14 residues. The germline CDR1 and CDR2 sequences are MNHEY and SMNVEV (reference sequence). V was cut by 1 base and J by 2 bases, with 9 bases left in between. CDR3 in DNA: TGTGCCAGCAGTTTATTACAGGGCACCTACGAGCAGTACTTC. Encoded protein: CASSLLQGTYEQYF.

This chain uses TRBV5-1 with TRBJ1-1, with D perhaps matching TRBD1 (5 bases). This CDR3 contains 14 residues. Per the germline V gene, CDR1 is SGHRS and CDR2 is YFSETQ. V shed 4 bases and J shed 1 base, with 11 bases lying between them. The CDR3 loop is CASSAGHENTEAFF. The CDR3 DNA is TGCGCCAGCAGCGCAGGGCACGAGAACACTGAAGCTTTCTTT.

The CDR3 DNA reads TGTGCCAGCAGTTCTCCCAGGGGGCTTGGCGCTGAAGCTTTCTTT. This encodes CASSSPRGLGAEAFF. This chain links TRBV28 with TRBJ1-1, with 8 bases identical to TRBD1. The CDR3 loop spans 15 amino acids. Germline V gene sequence: CDR1 MDHEN, CDR2 SYDVKM. The trim removed 4 bases at V and 6 bases at J, leaving 10 bases unmatched.

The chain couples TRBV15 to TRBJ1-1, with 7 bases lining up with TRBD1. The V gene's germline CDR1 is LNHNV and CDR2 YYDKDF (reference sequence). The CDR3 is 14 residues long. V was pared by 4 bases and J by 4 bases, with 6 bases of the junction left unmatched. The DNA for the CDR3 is TGTGCCACCAGCAATAGGGGGCGCGGCACTGAAGCTTTCTTT. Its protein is CATSNRGRGTEAFF.

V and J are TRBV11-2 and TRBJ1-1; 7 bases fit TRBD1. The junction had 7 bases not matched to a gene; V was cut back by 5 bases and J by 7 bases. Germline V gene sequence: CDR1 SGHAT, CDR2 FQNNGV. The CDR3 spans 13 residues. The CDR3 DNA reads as TGTGCCAGCAGCAAGTTATGGGACAGTGAAGCTTTCTTT. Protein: CASSKLWDSEAFF.

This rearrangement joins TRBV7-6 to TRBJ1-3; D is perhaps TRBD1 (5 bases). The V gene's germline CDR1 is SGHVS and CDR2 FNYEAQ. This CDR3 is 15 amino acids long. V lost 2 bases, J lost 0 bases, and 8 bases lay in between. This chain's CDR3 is CASSLWGNSGNTIYF. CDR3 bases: TGTGCCAGCAGCTTATGGGGCAACTCTGGAAACACCATATATTTT.

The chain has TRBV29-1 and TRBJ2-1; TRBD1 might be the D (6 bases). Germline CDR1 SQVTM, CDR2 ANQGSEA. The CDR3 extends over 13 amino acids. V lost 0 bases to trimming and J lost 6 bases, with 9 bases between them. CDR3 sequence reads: CSVEESRGNEQFF. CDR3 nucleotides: TGCAGCGTTGAAGAGTCCAGGGGCAATGAGCAGTTCTTC.

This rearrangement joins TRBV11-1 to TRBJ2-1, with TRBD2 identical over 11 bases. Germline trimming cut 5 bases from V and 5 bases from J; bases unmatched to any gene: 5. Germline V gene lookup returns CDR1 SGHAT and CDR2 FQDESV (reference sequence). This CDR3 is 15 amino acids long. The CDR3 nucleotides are TGTGCCAGCAGCCCTAGACTAGCGGGAAACAATGAGCAGTTCTTC. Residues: CASSPRLAGNNEQFF.

This CDR3 reads CASNPGQGRNYGYTF. CDR3 nucleotide sequence: TGTGCCAGTAATCCGGGACAGGGGCGAAACTATGGCTACACCTTC. The V and J genes are TRBV19 and TRBJ1-2; TRBD1 matches 10 bases. This CDR3 is built from 15 residues. The J segment lost 2 bases and the V segment lost 7 bases, leaving 7 bases of the junction unmatched. CDR1 is LNHDA, CDR2 SQIVND, per germline (reference sequence). The whole variable domain, remainder taken from reference TRBV19 and TRBJ1-2, is DGGITQSPKYLFRKEGQNVTLSCEQNLNHDAMYWYRQDPGQGLRLIYYSQIVNDFQKGDIAEGYSVSREKKESFPLTVTSAQKNPTAFYLCASNPGQGRNYGYTFGSGTRLTVV.